This passage covers 24 T cell receptor beta chains from one sample sequenced in a study of blood T cell repertoires in COVID-19. Produced via immunoSEQ multiplex PCR; TCRdb's table is partial and in-frame only. The profile shows around 340,000 clones, 80% to 90% of them singletons. Sequencing was carried out using PBMCs or T cells enriched from blood (not recorded which). These receptors were collected from a woman between 40 and 50 years old with acute COVID-19.

The chain recombines TRBV19 with TRBJ2-1; 8 bases fit TRBD2. The CDR3 contains 14 residues. V gave up 1 base and J gave up 10 bases; unmatched junction bases: 6. The germline gives CDR1 LNHDA, CDR2 SQIVND (reference sequence). The CDR3 nucleotides are TGTGCCAGTAGTATAGGAGCGGGAGTTAAAGAGCAGTTCTTC. Translation: CASSIGAGVKEQFF.

The chain recombines TRBV18 with TRBJ2-5; no clear D gene. Germline CDR1 and CDR2: KGHSH and LQKENI. This CDR3 has 12 amino acids. Trimming took 3 bases from V and 4 from J, leaving 6 bases between them. The CDR3 region is CASSPVRETQYF. CDR3 in DNA: TGTGCCAGCTCACCCGTTAGAGAGACCCAGTACTTC.

The CDR3 DNA follows: TGTGCCAGCAGCTGGACAGGGTCTAACTCCTACGAGCAGTACTTC. Its translation: CASSWTGSNSYEQYF. This chain links TRBV13 with TRBJ2-7, with 8 bases matching TRBD1. Germline V lookup: CDR1 PRHDT, CDR2 FYEKMQ (reference sequence). This CDR3 has 15 amino acids. The ends lost 4 bases at V and 0 bases at J; junction bases unmatched: 5.

The CDR3 bases are TGCGCCAGCAGCCCCACGGCCGGGACAGGGGACACCGGGGAGCTGTTTTTT. Translated: CASSPTAGTGDTGELFF. The rearrangement joins TRBV5-1 to TRBJ2-2, with 10 nucleotides matching TRBD1. Germline V gene lookup returns CDR1 SGHRS and CDR2 YFSETQ. This CDR3 comprises 17 residues. Trimming removed 4 bases from V and 3 bases from J; junction bases left unmatched: 9. Full variable domain (outside the CDR3, taken from reference TRBV5-1 and TRBJ2-2): KAGVTQTPRYLIKTRGQQVTLSCSPISGHRSVSWYQQTPGQGLQFLFEYFSETQRNKGNFPGRFSGRQFSNSRSEMNVSTLELGDSALYLCASSPTAGTGDTGELFFGEGSRLTVL.

This chain links TRBV19 with TRBJ2-3; 15 nucleotides align to TRBD2. Germline CDR1 reads LNHDA; CDR2 reads SQIVND (reference sequence). The CDR3 spans 17 residues. V was pared by 6 bases and J by 6 bases, with 10 bases of the junction left unmatched. The CDR3 protein is CASSPTRTSGGADTQYF. The CDR3, as DNA: TGTGCCAGTAGCCCAACTCGGACTAGCGGGGGGGCTGATACGCAGTATTTT. The variable domain in full, completed from reference TRBV19 and TRBJ2-3, reads DGGITQSPKYLFRKEGQNVTLSCEQNLNHDAMYWYRQDPGQGLRLIYYSQIVNDFQKGDIAEGYSVSREKKESFPLTVTSAQKNPTAFYLCASSPTRTSGGADTQYFGPGTRLTVL.

This clone turned up a few times. The chain employs TRBV7-9 and TRBJ2-3; TRBD1 is a possible D gene (5 bases). Germline V gene lookup returns CDR1 SEHNR and CDR2 FQNEAQ (reference sequence). V lost 3 bases, J lost 0 bases, and 13 bases lay in between. This CDR3 is built from 16 residues. CDR3 in DNA: TGTGCCAGCAGCTTCGACAGTGGGATTAGCACAGATACGCAGTATTTT. It is translated as CASSFDSGISTDTQYF. Complete variable domain (other parts from reference TRBV7-9 and TRBJ2-3): DTGVSQNPRHKITKRGQNVTFRCDPISEHNRLYWYRQTLGQGPEFLTYFQNEAQLEKSRLLSDRFSAERPKGSFSTLEIQRTEQGDSAMYLCASSFDSGISTDTQYFGPGTRLTVL.

The gene calls are TRBV9 and TRBJ1-2; 12 bases agree with TRBD1. V lost 0 bases, J lost 8 bases, and 14 bases stayed unmatched. Germline loops: CDR1 SGDLS, CDR2 YYNGEE. The CDR3 runs 18 residues. The CDR3 DNA is TGTGCCAGCAGCGTAGGGGTAAGACCGGGACAGGGGGCGATCGGCTACACCTTC. Protein: CASSVGVRPGQGAIGYTF.

The J gene is TRBJ2-1, the V gene TRBV6-2 or TRBV6-3, with 12 bases aligning to TRBD2. V lost 6 bases to trimming and J lost 4 bases; unmatched junction nucleotides: 10. In germline, CDR1 is MNHEY, CDR2 SVGEGT. The CDR3 sequence is 17 residues long. The DNA for the CDR3 is TGTGCCAGCAGCACCCTCGGACTAGCGGGACTGTACAATGAGCAGTTCTTC. Translated: CASSTLGLAGLYNEQFF.

V usage is TRBV28 and J usage is TRBJ1-2, with D unresolved. The V gene's germline CDR1 is MDHEN and CDR2 SYDVKM. Trimming took off 7 bases at V and 4 bases at J, with 7 bases between the two ends. The CDR3 contains 11 residues. The CDR3, as DNA: TGTGCCAGCACTGGAGTCTATGGCTACACCTTC. This gives the protein CASTGVYGYTF.

The V and J genes are TRBV9 and TRBJ2-2; 8 bases line up with TRBD2. The CDR3 totals 18 residues. With 4 bases clipped from V and 4 bases from J, the junction kept 15 bases outside the gene matches. Germline V gene sequence: CDR1 SGDLS, CDR2 YYNGEE. CDR3 coding DNA: TGTGCCAGCAGCCCTTCTCCAGCGGGGGCCCTGGGCACCGGGGAGCTGTTTTTT. Protein sequence: CASSPSPAGALGTGELFF.

The chain is built from TRBV5-1 and TRBJ2-3; maybe TRBD1 (5 bases). Germline lookup yields CDR1 SGHRS and CDR2 YFSETQ. Trimming removed 1 base at V and 0 bases at J, with 9 bases between. This CDR3 spans 15 amino acids. The CDR3 region is CASSLWQGSTDTQYF. CDR3 sequence (DNA): TGCGCCAGCAGCTTGTGGCAGGGAAGCACAGATACGCAGTATTTT. Combining the CDR3 with reference TRBV5-1 and TRBJ2-3 gives the whole variable domain KAGVTQTPRYLIKTRGQQVTLSCSPISGHRSVSWYQQTPGQGLQFLFEYFSETQRNKGNFPGRFSGRQFSNSRSEMNVSTLELGDSALYLCASSLWQGSTDTQYFGPGTRLTVL.

The chain employs TRBV3-1 (or the pseudogene TRBV3-2) and TRBJ1-1; 8 bases fit TRBD1. Germline V gene data show CDR1 as LGHDT and CDR2 as YNNKEL (reference sequence). The CDR3 extends over 15 amino acids. V lost 4 bases to trimming and J lost 4 bases; unmatched junction nucleotides: 8. Here the CDR3 DNA reads TGTGCCAGCAGCCCGTGGGACAGGTGGGGCACTGAAGCTTTCTTT. Amino acids: CASSPWDRWGTEAFF.

The genes are TRBV28 and TRBJ2-7; 9 bases map to TRBD1. Germline V gene sequence: CDR1 MDHEN, CDR2 SYDVKM. The CDR3 consists of 15 residues. Losses at the gene ends were 6 bases for V and 6 bases for J; bases not matched to a gene: 12. CDR3 amino acids: CASSGTGSARLEQYF. CDR3 nucleotide sequence: TGTGCCAGCAGCGGGACAGGGTCGGCCCGCCTCGAGCAGTACTTC.

This rearrangement joins TRBV7-2 to TRBJ1-6; D is unresolved. Germline-derived CDR1 and CDR2 are SGHTA and FQGNSA. With 3 bases removed from V and 7 bases from J, the gap between germline ends came to 13 bases. The CDR3 has 15 residues. CDR3 amino acids: CASSFGSGSNSPLHF. The DNA for the CDR3 is TGTGCCAGCAGCTTTGGTTCGGGGTCCAATTCACCCCTCCACTTT.

The chain uses TRBV5-1 and TRBJ1-1, with 9 bases fitting TRBD1. Germline trimming cut 3 bases from V and 3 bases from J; bases unmatched to any gene: 9. Germline V gene data show CDR1 as SGHRS and CDR2 as YFSETQ. The CDR3 spans 16 residues. The CDR3, as DNA: TGCGCCAGCAGCTCCTCTCGAGGGACAGGGTACACTGAAGCTTTCTTT. As protein: CASSSSRGTGYTEAFF.

This clone was observed a single time. V usage is TRBV29-1 and J usage is TRBJ1-2, with 9 bases that match TRBD1. V lost 6 bases to trimming and J lost 7 bases; unmatched junction nucleotides: 9. CDR3 length equals 13 residues. Germline-derived CDR1 and CDR2 are SQVTM and ANQGSEA. The CDR3 DNA reads as TGCAGCGTAAGACCGGGACAGGGTTCTGGCTACACCTTC. Its translation is CSVRPGQGSGYTF.

This chain joins TRBV4-1 and TRBJ1-2; the match to TRBD1 covers 7 bases. V lost 1 base to trimming and J lost 5 bases; unmatched junction nucleotides: 7. Germline V gives CDR1 MGHRA, CDR2 YSYEKL. The CDR3 sequence is 15 residues long. CDR3 in DNA: TGCGCCAGCAGCCAAGCCGAGGGGGCGGATTATGGCTACACCTTC. Translating gives CASSQAEGADYGYTF.

The chain links TRBV7-2 to TRBJ1-3; 7 bases align to TRBD1. The CDR3 covers 14 residues. J lost 4 bases, V lost 4 bases, and 4 bases had no gene match. Germline values: CDR1 SGHTA, CDR2 FQGNSA. This CDR3 is CASSSQDRGNTIYF. CDR3 nucleotides: TGTGCCAGCAGCTCCCAGGACAGGGGAAACACCATATATTTT.

V usage is TRBV28 and J usage is TRBJ2-3; 14 bases map to TRBD2. Germline V gene data show CDR1 as MDHEN and CDR2 as SYDVKM. The V and J ends lost 8 bases and 3 bases, in that order; junction bases with no gene match: 10. CDR3 length: 17 residues. CDR3 in DNA: TGTGCCAGCGGGGAAGGGACTAGCGGGAGACGGACAGATACGCAGTATTTT. Its translation: CASGEGTSGRRTDTQYF.

The V gene is TRBV11-2, the J gene TRBJ2-4; maybe TRBD2 (5 bases). The CDR3 length is 15 residues. Trimming removed 0 bases at V and 6 bases at J, with 12 bases between. Germline V gene data show CDR1 as SGHAT and CDR2 as FQNNGV. The chain's CDR3 is CASSLEARALNIQYF. The CDR3 DNA reads as TGTGCCAGCAGCTTAGAGGCGAGGGCCCTAAACATTCAGTACTTC.

The chain has TRBV19 and TRBJ2-5, with TRBD2 matching 8 bases. V shed 5 bases, J shed 5 bases, and the junction held 10 bases outside the gene matches. CDR3 length equals 15 residues. Germline CDR1 reads LNHDA; CDR2 reads SQIVND (reference sequence). DNA of the CDR3: TGTGCCAGTAGTCCCCGTCAACTAGCGGTCGAGACCCAGTACTTC. Translation gives CASSPRQLAVETQYF.

The V gene is TRBV5-1, the J gene TRBJ2-2, with 13 bases identical to TRBD2. The J segment lost 3 bases and the V segment lost 4 bases, leaving 6 bases of the junction unmatched. Germline assignment: CDR1 SGHRS and CDR2 YFSETQ. The CDR3 loop spans 17 amino acids. In DNA, the CDR3 is TGCGCCAGCAGCGTGACTAGCGGGGGGAAAGACACCGGGGAGCTGTTTTTT. Amino acids: CASSVTSGGKDTGELFF.

The V and J genes are TRBV28 and TRBJ1-5, with D possibly matching TRBD1 (5 bases). CDR1 is MDHEN, CDR2 SYDVKM, per germline. The CDR3 loop spans 15 amino acids. With 6 bases removed from V and 5 bases from J, the gap between germline ends came to 17 bases. The CDR3 DNA reads as TGTGCCAGCAGGTTCATGGGTCAGGGTTATCAGCCCCAGCATTTT. Encoded protein: CASRFMGQGYQPQHF. The variable domain in full, with the rest retrieved from reference TRBV28 and TRBJ1-5, is DVKVTQSSRYLVKRTGEKVFLECVQDMDHENMFWYRQDPGLGLRLIYFSYDVKMKEKGDIPEGYSVSREKKERFSLILESASTNQTSMYLCASRFMGQGYQPQHFGDGTRLSIL.

This clone was counted only a few times. The same CDR3 is also encoded by other DNA sequences in this sample. The chain employs TRBV3-1 (or the pseudogene TRBV3-2) and TRBJ1-3; D remains unclear. The germline CDR1 and CDR2 sequences are LGHDT and YNNKEL (reference sequence). The ends were cut back, 1 base at V and 4 bases at J, with 5 bases in the middle. This CDR3 contains 13 residues. The CDR3 DNA sequence: TGTGCCAGCAGCCAAGTTCCGGGAAACACCATATATTTT. Translation gives CASSQVPGNTIYF.